These T cell receptor beta chains were read from a single sample in a study of early T cells in non-severe SARS-CoV-2 infection. TCRdb reprocessed the 5' RACE reads with MiXCR, giving one entry per CDR3 protein. The sample consists of about 64,000 distinct CDR3 sequences, approximately 10% of them appearing once. Material: whole blood, obtained at baseline. These receptors originate from an adult who was a healthcare worker with PCR-confirmed SARS-CoV-2 infection or an uninfected control (not recorded which). Both conserved end residues are trimmed from each CDR3.

V: TRBV10-3
J: TRBJ1-2
CDR3: AIPGRDGLENTNYGYT

V: TRBV20-1
J: TRBJ1-6
CDR3: SARAGGAGNSPLH

V: TRBV18
J: TRBJ1-3
CDR3: ASSQGTSGNTIY

V: TRBV12-3/TRBV12-4
J: TRBJ1-1
CDR3: ASSLRGTEAF

V: TRBV7-9
J: TRBJ2-7
CDR3: ASTPRDRSYEQY

V: TRBV5-1
J: TRBJ2-2
CDR3: ASSLAGLKNTGELF

V: TRBV5-5
J: TRBJ1-1
CDR3: ASSSGWEMNTEAF

V: TRBV12-3/TRBV12-4
J: TRBJ2-1
CDR3: ASSSAGGTYNEQF

V: TRBV5-8
J: TRBJ1-2
CDR3: ASSLGATNYGYT

V: TRBV29-1
J: TRBJ1-1
CDR3: SARTGNTEAF

V: TRBV7-9
J: TRBJ2-5
CDR3: ASSLGGRETQY

V: TRBV6-1
J: TRBJ1-1
CDR3: ASSTKTGNTEAF

V: TRBV20-1
J: TRBJ2-1
CDR3: SALWGDEQF

V: TRBV10-3
J: TRBJ2-7
CDR3: AIRGPGQQTYEQY

V: TRBV5-3
J: TRBJ2-7
CDR3: ARYPSGGFHEQY

V: TRBV6-1
J: TRBJ1-1
CDR3: ASRIDMNTEAF

V: TRBV7-9
J: TRBJ2-3
CDR3: ASSPEGGIRVTDTQY

V: TRBV11-2
J: TRBJ2-7
CDR3: ASSLATPSGGALYEQY

V: TRBV12-3/TRBV12-4
J: TRBJ1-5
CDR3: ASSLSQPQH

V: TRBV6-2/TRBV6-3
J: TRBJ1-5
CDR3: ASSYVNSNQPQH

V: TRBV20-1
J: TRBJ2-1
CDR3: SLLSINLYNEQF

V: TRBV5-1
J: TRBJ2-5
CDR3: ASSLVQGRETQY

V: TRBV2
J: TRBJ2-5
CDR3: ASSERGTDRETQY

V: TRBV10-2
J: TRBJ1-5
CDR3: ASSEPERGSNQPQH

V: TRBV6-5
J: TRBJ2-5
CDR3: ASSPSPTGQETQY

V: TRBV7-6
J: TRBJ2-7
CDR3: ASSPGGLAGYEQY

V: TRBV4-1
J: TRBJ1-5
CDR3: ASSQVWVSNQPQH

V: TRBV29-1
J: TRBJ2-4
CDR3: SVEGGGKNIQY

V: TRBV5-8
J: TRBJ2-7
CDR3: ASSITTGIEQY

V: TRBV5-4
J: TRBJ2-3
CDR3: ASSRVKSDTQY

V: TRBV10-2
J: TRBJ2-3
CDR3: ASSDVYREGY

V: TRBV11-2
J: TRBJ1-6
CDR3: ASSHRRQGIILALNSPLH

V: TRBV7-9
J: TRBJ2-3
CDR3: ASSPTGSSTDTQY

V: TRBV6-2/TRBV6-3
J: TRBJ2-2
CDR3: ASTPGQKLF

V: TRBV20-1
J: TRBJ2-7
CDR3: SVKAGSSYEQY

V: TRBV11-2
J: TRBJ1-5
CDR3: ASGRTLGTAYSNQPQH

V: TRBV6-2/TRBV6-3
J: TRBJ1-4
CDR3: ASSTGGMHLTTNEKLF